A selection of T cell receptor beta chains follows, all from one sample in a study of shared clonotypes between healthy human individuals. Clones were sequenced by immunoSEQ multiplex PCR, and TCRdb holds only the in-frame ones, with some missing. The repertoire includes about a million clones, about 80% of them detected once, and roughly 1.4% sits in the top ten. The sequenced material came from memory CD4+ T cells sorted from blood. The receptors shown here come from a man aged 18 to 30 in good health. Each CDR3 is given with its conserved first and last residue. The D gene is left open where the match is weak. The size entry is marked missing in some rows and otherwise reads once, few, many or a size class.

d_call,j_call,clone_size,v_call,cdr3_nt,cdr3_aa
TRBD1,TRBJ1-5,.,TRBV6-1,TGTGCCAGCAGCGGTACAGGGGCAGGTCAGCCCCAGCATTTT,CASSGTGAGQPQHF
TRBD1,TRBJ2-7,once,TRBV11-2,TGTGCCAGCAGCTTAGGGACAGGGATAAGGAGCTCCTACGAGCAGTACTTC,CASSLGTGIRSSYEQYF
.,TRBJ1-4,.,TRBV18,TGTGCCAGCTCACCAAACGGGCTCAATGAAAAACTGTTTTTT,CASSPNGLNEKLFF
.,TRBJ1-2,.,TRBV6-1,TGTGCCAGCAGTCCCAAAGGGAACTATGGCTACACCTTC,CASSPKGNYGYTF
TRBD1,TRBJ1-2,few,TRBV7-9,TGTGCCAGCAGCCCCTGGACAGGGACGAATAACTATGGCTACACCTTC,CASSPWTGTNNYGYTF
.,TRBJ2-3,.,TRBV2,TGTGCCAGCAGTCTCGGCGGTGATACGCAGTATTTT,CASSLGGDTQYF
.,TRBJ2-5,.,TRBV5-1,TGCGCCAGCAGCTTGGGGGGACGGACGAACCAAGAGACCCAGTACTTC,CASSLGGRTNQETQYF
.,TRBJ1-2,.,TRBV5-5,TGTGCCAGCAGCATCTTAGACAGGCCGTCGGGCTACACCTTC,CASSILDRPSGYTF
TRBD1,TRBJ1-2,.,TRBV5-1,TGCGCCAGCAGCAACAGGGGAAGTGACTATGGCTACACCTTC,CASSNRGSDYGYTF
.,TRBJ2-7,.,TRBV25-1,TGTGCCAGCAGTGCGTCCTACGAGCAGTACTTC,CASSASYEQYF
.,TRBJ1-2,.,TRBV5-8,TGTGCCAGCAGCATCCGGGCCCTCCGGATTAACTATGGCTACACCTTC,CASSIRALRINYGYTF
TRBD2,TRBJ2-3,.,TRBV2,TGTGCCAGCAGTGAAATTGGTACTAGCGGGTTCAATCCGCAGTATTTT,CASSEIGTSGFNPQYF
.,TRBJ2-7,.,TRBV6-6,TGTGCCAGCAGTCCGAGGACGGGGCGCGAGCAGTACTTC,CASSPRTGREQYF
.,TRBJ2-3,.,TRBV9,TGTGCCAGCAGCGTAGGCGGGGTCCAGGATACGCAGTATTTT,CASSVGGVQDTQYF
.,TRBJ2-1,.,TRBV2,TGTGCCAGCAGGTCAGGGGGGACTAAGGGCCACAATGAGCAGTTCTTC,CASRSGGTKGHNEQFF
TRBD1,TRBJ1-2,.,TRBV2,TGTGCCAGCAGTGAAGCCGACAGGGGAGGTGGCTACACCTTC,CASSEADRGGGYTF
.,TRBJ1-6,.,TRBV30,TGTGCCTGGAGTCCCCTACAGGGTGCTAATTCACCCCTCCACTTT,CAWSPLQGANSPLHF
.,TRBJ2-1,.,TRBV2,TGTGCCAGCAGTGTTGGAGTCGGGGAGCAGTTCTTC,CASSVGVGEQFF
TRBD2,TRBJ2-1,few,TRBV5-6,TGTGCCAGCAGCTTCCGTACTAGCGGGTTCTACAATGAGCAGTTCTTC,CASSFRTSGFYNEQFF
.,TRBJ1-1,.,TRBV7-8,TGTGCCAGCAGCTTTCGGATGAACACTGAAGCTTTCTTT,CASSFRMNTEAFF
.,TRBJ2-5,.,TRBV7-9,TGTGCCAGCAGCTTACAAGGGGTGTTGGAGACCCAGTACTTC,CASSLQGVLETQYF
TRBD1,TRBJ1-1,few,TRBV6-6,TGTGCCAGCAGTCTCAGGGGGGGGAACACTGAAGCTTTCTTT,CASSLRGGNTEAFF
TRBD1,TRBJ1-6,.,TRBV5-1,TGCGCCAGCAGCTTGGACAGGGGAGGTTCACCCCTCCACTTT,CASSLDRGGSPLHF
TRBD2,TRBJ2-3,.,TRBV10-3,TGTGCCATCAGTGAGGCAGGGACTAGCGGGAGATACACAGATACGCAGTATTTT,CAISEAGTSGRYTDTQYF
.,TRBJ1-1,.,TRBV10-3,TGTGCCATCAGGAGGGAGGAGGTGACAGCGGATCGTGGGGCTTTCTTT,CAIRREEVTADRGAFF
.,TRBJ2-3,.,TRBV13,TGTGCCAGCAGCTCAGGGTCCCGGGCGGATACGCAGTATTTT,CASSSGSRADTQYF
TRBD1,TRBJ2-3,.,TRBV6-6,TGTGCCAGCAGTTACGGAACAGGGGGCGCCCCAGATACGCAGTATTTT,CASSYGTGGAPDTQYF
.,TRBJ2-4,.,TRBV15,TGTGCCACCAGCAGGGACGGAGCCAAAAACATTCAGTACTTC,CATSRDGAKNIQYF
.,TRBJ1-2,.,TRBV19,TGTGCCAGTAGCGGTCCGCCGGACCGATCTAACTATGGCTACACCTTC,CASSGPPDRSNYGYTF
TRBD2,TRBJ2-1,.,TRBV27,TGTGCCAGCAGTTTATTCCTAGCGGGGTACAATGAGCAGTTCTTC,CASSLFLAGYNEQFF
TRBD1,TRBJ1-1,few,TRBV30,TGTGCCGGCGACGGAGGGGCAAGGGGGCAGGCTTTCTTT,CAGDGGARGQAFF
.,TRBJ1-1,.,TRBV15,TGTGCCACCAGCAGAGATAGGAACACTGAAGCTTTCTTT,CATSRDRNTEAFF
.,TRBJ1-6,.,TRBV5-1,TGCGCCAGCAGCTTGGGTACGGCGGGGGGCGTCTCACCCCTCCACTTT,CASSLGTAGGVSPLHF
TRBD1,TRBJ2-1,.,TRBV5-5,TGTGCCAGCAGCTGGGGACAGGTCTCCTACAATGAGCAGTTCTTC,CASSWGQVSYNEQFF
.,TRBJ2-7,.,TRBV7-2,TGTGCCAGCAGCTTAAATCACGAGCAGTACTTC,CASSLNHEQYF
.,TRBJ1-2,.,TRBV30,TGTGCCTGGAGTATAGGACAGTATGGCTACACCTTC,CAWSIGQYGYTF
TRBD1,TRBJ1-1,.,TRBV30,TGTGCCTGGAGGCTACAGGGGGCTGTTGCTGAAGCTTTCTTT,CAWRLQGAVAEAFF
.,TRBJ2-7,.,TRBV18,TGTGCCAGCTCAGGATCGGGAGCAAACGAGCAGTACTTC,CASSGSGANEQYF
.,TRBJ2-2,once,TRBV9,TGTGCCAGCAGCGTAGACGGCGGGAACACCGGGGAGCTGTTTTTT,CASSVDGGNTGELFF
.,TRBJ1-3,once,TRBV7-2,TGTGCCAGCAGCTCCGGGTCGTTTTCTGGAAACACCATATATTTT,CASSSGSFSGNTIYF